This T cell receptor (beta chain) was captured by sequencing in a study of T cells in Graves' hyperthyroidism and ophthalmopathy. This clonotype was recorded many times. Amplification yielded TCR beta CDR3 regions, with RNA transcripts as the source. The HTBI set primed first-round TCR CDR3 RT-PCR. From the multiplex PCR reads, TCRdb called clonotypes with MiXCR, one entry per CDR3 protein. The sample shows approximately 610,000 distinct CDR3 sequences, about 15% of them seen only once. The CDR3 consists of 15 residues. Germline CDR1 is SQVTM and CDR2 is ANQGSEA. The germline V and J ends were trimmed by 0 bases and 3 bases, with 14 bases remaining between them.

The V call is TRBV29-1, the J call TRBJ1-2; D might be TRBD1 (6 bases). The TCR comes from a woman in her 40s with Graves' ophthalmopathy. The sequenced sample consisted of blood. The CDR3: CSVEDLVRTDYGYTF. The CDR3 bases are TGCAGCGTTGAAGATCTTGTTAGGACAGACTATGGCTACACCTTC.